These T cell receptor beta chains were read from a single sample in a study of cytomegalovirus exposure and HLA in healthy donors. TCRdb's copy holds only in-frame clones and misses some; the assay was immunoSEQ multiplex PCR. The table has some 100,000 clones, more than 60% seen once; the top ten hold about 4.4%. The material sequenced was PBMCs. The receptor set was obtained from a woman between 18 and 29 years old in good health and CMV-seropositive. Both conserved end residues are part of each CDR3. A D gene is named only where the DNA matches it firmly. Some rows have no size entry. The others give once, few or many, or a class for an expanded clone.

CDR3nt: TGTGCCAGCAGCCAAAAGCGGGAGCTGGGGACCCAGTACTTC; CDR3aa: CASSQKRELGTQYF; d_gene: TRBD2; v_gene: TRBV5-6; j_gene: TRBJ2-5; abundance: -
CDR3nt: TGCAGCGTTGGACACCAAACCTACGAGCAGTACTTC; CDR3aa: CSVGHQTYEQYF; d_gene: -; v_gene: TRBV29-1; j_gene: TRBJ2-7; abundance: -
CDR3nt: TGTGCCAGCAGTGCCAATAGCAATCAGCCCCAGCATTTT; CDR3aa: CASSANSNQPQHF; d_gene: -; v_gene: TRBV6-4; j_gene: TRBJ1-5; abundance: -
CDR3nt: TGTGCCAGTAGTCTTCCGACAGTGAGCCAGCCCCAGCATTTT; CDR3aa: CASSLPTVSQPQHF; d_gene: -; v_gene: TRBV19; j_gene: TRBJ1-5; abundance: -
CDR3nt: TGTGCCAGCAGCGCCGACAGGGAAGGCGGCTACACCTTC; CDR3aa: CASSADREGGYTF; d_gene: TRBD1; v_gene: TRBV7-9; j_gene: TRBJ1-2; abundance: -
CDR3nt: TGTGCCAGCTCACCAAAATCGGGGTACGAGCAGTACTTC; CDR3aa: CASSPKSGYEQYF; d_gene: -; v_gene: TRBV18; j_gene: TRBJ2-7; abundance: -
CDR3nt: TGTGCCAGCAGCTTACATCCTAGCGGGAGCACAGATACGCAGTATTTT; CDR3aa: CASSLHPSGSTDTQYF; d_gene: TRBD2; v_gene: TRBV7-2; j_gene: TRBJ2-3; abundance: -
CDR3nt: TGTGCCAGCAGTACCCCGGGGTTGAGCTACGAGCAGTACTTC; CDR3aa: CASSTPGLSYEQYF; d_gene: -; v_gene: TRBV6-5; j_gene: TRBJ2-7; abundance: -
CDR3nt: TGTGCCAGCAGCGACGGGACCTACGAGCAGTACTTC; CDR3aa: CASSDGTYEQYF; d_gene: -; v_gene: TRBV6-1; j_gene: TRBJ2-7; abundance: -
CDR3nt: TGCGCCAGCAGCCAAGATAGGTGGCCAGCGGGAGTTGCAGATACGCAGTATTTT; CDR3aa: CASSQDRWPAGVADTQYF; d_gene: TRBD2; v_gene: TRBV4-3; j_gene: TRBJ2-3; abundance: -
CDR3nt: TGTGCCAGCAGCTCCTGGACGGGAGCTAACTATGGCTACACCTTC; CDR3aa: CASSSWTGANYGYTF; d_gene: -; v_gene: TRBV7-2; j_gene: TRBJ1-2; abundance: -
CDR3nt: TGTGCCAGCAGCCCAGCCTCACTAGCGGGAGGGGTAAACATTCAGTACTTC; CDR3aa: CASSPASLAGGVNIQYF; d_gene: TRBD2; v_gene: TRBV27; j_gene: TRBJ2-4; abundance: -
CDR3nt: TGTGCCAGCAGCTCCCGCGGGGGGGGCTACGAGCAGTACTTC; CDR3aa: CASSSRGGGYEQYF; d_gene: TRBD2; v_gene: TRBV7-9; j_gene: TRBJ2-7; abundance: few
CDR3nt: TGCAGCGTTGAACTTCAGGGACACCGGGACTATGGCTACACCTTC; CDR3aa: CSVELQGHRDYGYTF; d_gene: -; v_gene: TRBV29-1; j_gene: TRBJ1-2; abundance: -
CDR3nt: TGTGCCAGCAGCCCTGGACAGGGGAACTATGGCTACACCTTC; CDR3aa: CASSPGQGNYGYTF; d_gene: TRBD1; v_gene: TRBV7-3; j_gene: TRBJ1-2; abundance: -
CDR3nt: TGTGCCAGCTTGGACAGGCCTGAGGGCAATCAGCCCCAGCATTTT; CDR3aa: CASLDRPEGNQPQHF; d_gene: TRBD1; v_gene: TRBV6-6; j_gene: TRBJ1-5; abundance: -